This is a list of T cell receptor beta chains from one sample in a study of T cell changes during pregnancy in multiple sclerosis. Data came from immunoSEQ multiplex PCR; TCRdb stores just in-frame clones and leaves some out. The table records fewer than 85,000 clones, about 95% of them present only once. Sequencing used peripheral blood, obtained in the third trimester of pregnancy. These receptors originate from a female donor with multiple sclerosis, enrolled in a pregnancy study. CDR3s include the opening cysteine and the closing phenylalanine or tryptophan.

V: TRBV7-2; J: TRBJ1-5; CDR3: CASSLQPTEYQPQHF
V: TRBV6-4; J: TRBJ2-6; CDR3: CASSMGQAGANVLTF
V: TRBV7-9; J: TRBJ1-2; CDR3: CASSLGQGLNYGYTF
V: TRBV13; J: TRBJ1-2; CDR3: CASSLGGDRGNYGYTF
V: TRBV5-1; J: TRBJ2-3; CDR3: CASSVLPTSTDTQYF
V: TRBV13; J: TRBJ2-1; CDR3: CASSTLGSEQFF
V: TRBV15; J: TRBJ1-3; CDR3: CATSRDQWDLGNTIYF
V: TRBV5-1; J: TRBJ2-7; CDR3: CASSNGQASLGEQYF
V: TRBV19; J: TRBJ2-4; CDR3: CASSIVPGVAKNIQYF
V: TRBV2; J: TRBJ1-1; CDR3: CASSGSEAFF